This entry lists 14 T cell receptor beta chains sequenced from one sample in a study of blood T cell repertoires in COVID-19. Assay: immunoSEQ multiplex PCR; the TCRdb copy retains only in-frame clones and omits some. The sample includes some 180,000 clones, roughly four fifths of them seen just once. Source material: peripheral blood. The receptors stem from a woman aged 80 or older with COVID-19, enrolled during active disease.

The chain is built from TRBV7-6 and TRBJ1-1; the D is unclear. The CDR3 has 13 amino acids. Between the trimmed V and J ends, which lost 5 bases and 1 base, there was a span of 8 bases. CDR1 is SGHVS, CDR2 FNYEAQ, per germline. This CDR3 is CASSPGRNTEAFF. The CDR3 bases are TGTGCCAGCAGCCCTGGGAGGAACACTGAAGCTTTCTTT.

This chain uses TRBV6-7 with TRBJ2-2; 8 bases are a match to TRBD1. TRBV6-7 is an ORF, with its function uncertain. This CDR3 region has 16 residues. The junction had 3 bases not matched to a gene; V was cut back by 0 bases and J by 3 bases. The CDR3 is CASSYSKTGDTGELFF. The CDR3 DNA follows: TGTGCCAGCAGTTACTCGAAGACAGGGGACACCGGGGAGCTGTTTTTT.

The chain recombines TRBV4-2 with TRBJ2-7; D gene ambiguous. Germline CDR1 reads LGHNA; CDR2 reads YNFKEQ. The CDR3 extends over 14 amino acids. Trimming removed 1 base from V and 4 bases from J, with 11 bases in between. DNA of the CDR3: TGTGCCAGCAGCCAAGTCGTCGGGTCTTACGAGCAGTACTTC. As protein: CASSQVVGSYEQYF.

This chain connects TRBV7-8 to TRBJ2-7; TRBD2 matches at 10 bases. This CDR3 region has 17 residues. Looked up from germline, CDR1 is SGHVS and CDR2 is FQNEAQ. With V trimmed by 2 bases and J by 4 bases, 11 bases remained unmatched. CDR3 sequence (DNA): TGTGCCAGCAGCTTATCTTCCGGGACTAGCGCTACATACGAGCAGTACTTC. Translation gives CASSLSSGTSATYEQYF.

The V gene is TRBV5-5, the J gene TRBJ2-4; 7 nucleotides agree with TRBD1. From germline, CDR1 is SGHKS and CDR2 YYEKEE (reference sequence). V trimming: 2 bases; J trimming: 9 bases; junction bases outside the gene matches: 8. The CDR3 length is 14 residues. The CDR3 DNA reads TGTGCCAGCAGCTTTGACAGGGTAGTGGCCATTCAGTACTTC. This sequence encodes CASSFDRVVAIQYF.

The chain employs TRBV5-1 and TRBJ2-7; maybe TRBD2 (5 bases). The V gene lost 2 bases and the J gene lost 3 bases, with 9 bases spanning the gap. The CDR3 has 13 amino acids. Germline V gene sequence: CDR1 SGHRS, CDR2 YFSETQ. The CDR3 DNA is TGCGCCAGCAGCTTAGAGGGCCTCTACGAGCAGTACTTC. It yields the protein CASSLEGLYEQYF. Combining the CDR3 with reference TRBV5-1 and TRBJ2-7 gives the whole variable domain KAGVTQTPRYLIKTRGQQVTLSCSPISGHRSVSWYQQTPGQGLQFLFEYFSETQRNKGNFPGRFSGRQFSNSRSEMNVSTLELGDSALYLCASSLEGLYEQYFGPGTRLTVT.

V and J are TRBV14 and TRBJ1-1, with a possible D match to TRBD1 (5 bases). Trimming pared 1 base from V and 4 bases from J, leaving 19 bases between. In germline, CDR1 is SGHDN, CDR2 FVKESK. The CDR3 has 17 amino acids. The CDR3 is CASSQVGGGYGSTEAFF. The DNA of the CDR3 is TGTGCCAGCAGCCAAGTCGGTGGGGGGTACGGAAGCACTGAAGCTTTCTTT.

The chain uses TRBV28 and TRBJ1-1, with a tentative D call TRBD1 (5 bases). With 1 base removed from V and 4 bases from J, the gap between germline ends came to 13 bases. Germline CDR1 reads MDHEN; CDR2 reads SYDVKM. The CDR3 has 15 residues. The DNA for the CDR3 is TGTGCCAGCAGTTTATCTCTGGACGGGGGCACTGAAGCTTTCTTT. This gives the protein CASSLSLDGGTEAFF.

The rearrangement uses TRBV3-1 (or the pseudogene TRBV3-2) and TRBJ1-1, with D maybe TRBD1 (6 bases). The CDR3 loop spans 14 amino acids. CDR1 and CDR2 from the germline V gene are LGHDT and YNNKEL (reference sequence). The germline V and J ends were trimmed by 5 bases and 4 bases, with 14 bases remaining between them. The CDR3 spells CASSFRGRGTEAFF. The DNA of the CDR3 is TGTGCCAGCAGCTTCAGGGGTCGCGGCACTGAAGCTTTCTTT.

V and J are TRBV5-1 and TRBJ2-5; weak D call: TRBD1 (5 bases). V lost 0 bases and J 5 bases, leaving 5 bases between the germline ends. CDR1 and CDR2 from the germline V gene are SGHRS and YFSETQ. This CDR3 has 12 amino acids. DNA for the CDR3: TGCGCCAGCAGCTTGGAGGGGGAGACCCAGTACTTC. Protein sequence: CASSLEGETQYF.

This clone was seen only once. The V and J genes are TRBV6-5 and TRBJ2-1, with 11 positions matching TRBD2. The CDR3 sequence is 15 residues long. The V gene's germline CDR1 is MNHEY and CDR2 SVGAGI. Trimming removed 7 bases from V and 5 bases from J; junction bases left unmatched: 7. This CDR3 reads CASNRLGLADNEQFF. For the CDR3, the DNA is TGTGCCAGCAACCGTCTGGGACTAGCGGACAATGAGCAGTTCTTC.

This sequence joins TRBV4-2 and TRBJ2-4, with 7 positions matching TRBD2. V shed 4 bases and J 3 bases; nucleotides not matched to a gene: 9. The V gene's germline CDR1 is LGHNA and CDR2 YNFKEQ. CDR3 size: 16 residues. The CDR3 spells CASSPESGRDKNIQYF. In DNA form, the CDR3 reads TGTGCCAGCAGCCCAGAGTCGGGGAGGGACAAAAACATTCAGTACTTC.

The chain has TRBV7-9 and TRBJ2-5; 8 positions agree with TRBD2. Germline CDR1 is SEHNR and CDR2 is FQNEAQ (reference sequence). V trimming: 4 bases; J trimming: 4 bases; junction bases outside the gene matches: 5. This CDR3 has 14 amino acids. In nucleotides, the CDR3 is TGTGCCAGCAGCTCGGGACTAGTAGGAGAGACCCAGTACTTC. Amino acids: CASSSGLVGETQYF.

The V call is TRBV15, the J call TRBJ1-5; D is undetermined. This CDR3 has 17 amino acids. Germline V CDR1 and CDR2: LNHNV, YYDKDF (reference sequence). Trimming took 0 bases from V and 4 from J, leaving 16 bases between them. CDR3 nucleotide sequence: TGTGCCACCAGCAGAGATCTGAGCGGAGCTATTAATCAGCCCCAGCATTTT. Its translation is CATSRDLSGAINQPQHF.